This TCR beta chain is from a study of OX40 agonist ivuxolimab in advanced cancers. Study at large: Participants, about 83% male, averaged roughly 60 years of age, ranging from roughly 20 to 79.

Study-wide findings and caveats: CD8+ T cells (on average) carried more expanded clones than CD4+ T cells. Partial responders dosed at 0.1-3.0 mg/kg displayed clonal expansion ranking among the lowest.

TCRdb's table, derived via immunoSEQ multiplex PCR, lists solely in-frame clones and lacks some. Among 40,000 to 45,000 clones, less than 85% were seen once, and the ten largest hold around 3.9%. This CDR3 has 14 amino acids. Trimming took 1 base from V and 5 from J, leaving 12 bases between them. Per the germline V gene, CDR1 is SGDLS and CDR2 is YYNGEE. Remarks on this clone: The target antigen is unknown.

Systemic immunosuppression or a history of autoimmune disease excluded patients. Sequencing used CD4+ or CD8+ T cells sorted from blood, obtained in a trial of the OX40 agonist ivuxolimab. The chain carries TRBV9 and TRBJ2-5; D is uncertain. The receptor was isolated from an adult with an advanced solid tumor such as melanoma, head and neck, liver or kidney cancer. CDR3 amino acids: CASSVTDPPETQYF. Written as DNA, the CDR3 is TGTGCCAGCAGCGTAACTGACCCGCCGGAGACCCAGTACTTC.